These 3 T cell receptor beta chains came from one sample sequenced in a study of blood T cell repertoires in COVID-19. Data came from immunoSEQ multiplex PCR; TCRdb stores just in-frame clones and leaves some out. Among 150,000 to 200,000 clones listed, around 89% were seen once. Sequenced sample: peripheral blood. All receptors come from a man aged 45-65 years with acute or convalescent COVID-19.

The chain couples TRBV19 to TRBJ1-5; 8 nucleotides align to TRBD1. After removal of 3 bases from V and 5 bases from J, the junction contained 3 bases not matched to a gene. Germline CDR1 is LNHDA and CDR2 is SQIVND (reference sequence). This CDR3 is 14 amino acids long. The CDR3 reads CASSIPGGYQPQHF. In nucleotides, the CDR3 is TGTGCCAGTAGTATCCCAGGGGGCTATCAGCCCCAGCATTTT.

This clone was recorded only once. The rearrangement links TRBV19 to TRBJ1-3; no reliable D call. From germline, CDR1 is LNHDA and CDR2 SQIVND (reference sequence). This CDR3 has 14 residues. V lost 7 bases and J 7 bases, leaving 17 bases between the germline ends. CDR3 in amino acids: CASKDTTRANTIYF. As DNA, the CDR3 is TGTGCCAGTAAAGACACGACGCGGGCTAACACCATATATTTT.

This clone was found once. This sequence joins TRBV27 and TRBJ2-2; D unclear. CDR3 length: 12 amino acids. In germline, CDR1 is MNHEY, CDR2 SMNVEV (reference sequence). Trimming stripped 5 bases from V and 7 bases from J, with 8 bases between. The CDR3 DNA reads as TGTGCCAGCAGTACCGGGTTCGGGGAGCTGTTTTTT. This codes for CASSTGFGELFF.